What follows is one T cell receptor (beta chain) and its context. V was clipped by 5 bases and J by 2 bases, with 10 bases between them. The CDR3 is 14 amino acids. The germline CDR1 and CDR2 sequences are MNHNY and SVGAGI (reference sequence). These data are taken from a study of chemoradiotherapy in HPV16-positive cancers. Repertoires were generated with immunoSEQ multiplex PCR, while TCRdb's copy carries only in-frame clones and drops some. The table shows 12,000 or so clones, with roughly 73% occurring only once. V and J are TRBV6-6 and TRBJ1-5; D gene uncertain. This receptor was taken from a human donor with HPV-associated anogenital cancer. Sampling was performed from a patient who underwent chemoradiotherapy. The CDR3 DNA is TGTGCCAGCAGTCCTCCCGGAGGCAATCAGCCCCAGCATTTT. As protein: CASSPPGGNQPQHF.